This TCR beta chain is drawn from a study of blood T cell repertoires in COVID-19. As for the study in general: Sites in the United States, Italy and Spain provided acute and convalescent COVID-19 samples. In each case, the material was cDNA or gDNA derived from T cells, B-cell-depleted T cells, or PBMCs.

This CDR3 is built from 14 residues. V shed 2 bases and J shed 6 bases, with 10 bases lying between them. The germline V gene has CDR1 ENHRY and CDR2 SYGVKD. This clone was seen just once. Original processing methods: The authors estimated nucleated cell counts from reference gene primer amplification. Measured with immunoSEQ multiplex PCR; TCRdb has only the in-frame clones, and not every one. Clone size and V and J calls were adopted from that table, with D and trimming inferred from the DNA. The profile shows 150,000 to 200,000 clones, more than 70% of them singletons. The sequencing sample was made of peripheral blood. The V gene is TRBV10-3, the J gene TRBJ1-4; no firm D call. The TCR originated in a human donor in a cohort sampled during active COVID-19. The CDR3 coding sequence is TGTGCCATCAGTGAGGGCCTCGATCATGAAAAACTGTTTTTT. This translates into CAISEGLDHEKLFF.